This T cell receptor beta chain was sequenced for a study of T cell repertoires in cytomegalovirus infection. For the study at large: The public TCR beta signatures pointed to both CMV infection and matching HLA type. Findings and limits, study-wide: Based on cumulative public TCR beta family frequency, carriers of CMV plus the relevant HLA were identified. HLA-C-restricted CMV clonotypes gave the most frequent clonotype in two of eight donors.

Germline V lookup: CDR1 SGHTA, CDR2 FQGNSA. The V end lost 4 bases, the J end lost 5 bases, and 17 bases lay between the germline ends. This CDR3 comprises 15 residues. This clonotype occurred many times. The antigen is not known. Using its own MiXCR run on the reads, TCRdb lists one record per CDR3 protein. The repertoire holds 200,000 to 250,000 distinct CDR3 sequences, with approximately 22% as singletons. The chain carries TRBV7-2 and TRBJ2-5; TRBD2 might be the D (5 bases). This receptor was obtained from a human donor in good health (CMV status not recorded). Some clones in this sample may be carry-over from other donors' samples. Sequenced material: CD8+ T cells from PBMCs. CDR3 loop: CASSYHVLAGETQYF. DNA for the CDR3: TGTGCCAGCAGCTACCACGTCCTAGCCGGGGAGACCCAGTACTTC.